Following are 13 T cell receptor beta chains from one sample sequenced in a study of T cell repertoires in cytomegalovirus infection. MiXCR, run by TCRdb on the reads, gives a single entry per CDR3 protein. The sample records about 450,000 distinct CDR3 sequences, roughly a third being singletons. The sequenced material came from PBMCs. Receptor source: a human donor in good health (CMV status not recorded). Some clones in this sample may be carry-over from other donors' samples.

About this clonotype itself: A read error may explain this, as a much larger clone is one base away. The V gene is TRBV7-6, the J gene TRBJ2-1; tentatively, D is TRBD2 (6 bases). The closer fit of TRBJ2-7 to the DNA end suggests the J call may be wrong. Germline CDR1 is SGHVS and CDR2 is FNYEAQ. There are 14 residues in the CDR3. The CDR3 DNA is TGTGCCAGCAGCTTCGGAGGGTTGGTCAATGAGCAGTACTTC. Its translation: CASSFGGLVNEQYF.

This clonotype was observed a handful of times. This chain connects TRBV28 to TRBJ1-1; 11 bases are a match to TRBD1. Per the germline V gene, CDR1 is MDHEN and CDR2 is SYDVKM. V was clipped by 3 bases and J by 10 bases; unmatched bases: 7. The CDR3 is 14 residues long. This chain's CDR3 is CASSLDRGRTRAFF. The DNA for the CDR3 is TGTGCCAGCAGTTTGGACAGGGGGCGTACCCGAGCTTTCTTT.

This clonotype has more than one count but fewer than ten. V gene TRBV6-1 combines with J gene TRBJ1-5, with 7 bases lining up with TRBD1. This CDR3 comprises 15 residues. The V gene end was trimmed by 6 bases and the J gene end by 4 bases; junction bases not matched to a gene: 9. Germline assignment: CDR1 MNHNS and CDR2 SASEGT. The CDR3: CASSPGTADNQPQHF. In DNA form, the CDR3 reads TGTGCCAGCAGCCCCGGGACAGCAGATAATCAGCCCCAGCATTTT.

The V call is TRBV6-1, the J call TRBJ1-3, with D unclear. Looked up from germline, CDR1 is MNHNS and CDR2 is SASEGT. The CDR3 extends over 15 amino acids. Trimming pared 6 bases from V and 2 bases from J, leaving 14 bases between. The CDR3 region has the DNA TGTGCCAGCAGATCGAGTCGGGCAACTGGAAACACCATATATTTT. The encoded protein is CASRSSRATGNTIYF.

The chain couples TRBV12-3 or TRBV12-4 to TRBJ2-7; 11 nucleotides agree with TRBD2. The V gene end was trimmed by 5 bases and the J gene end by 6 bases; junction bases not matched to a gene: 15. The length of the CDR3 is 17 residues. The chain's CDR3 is CASSPEGLADPPSEQYF. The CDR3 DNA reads TGTGCCAGCAGTCCAGAGGGACTAGCGGACCCCCCCTCCGAGCAGTACTTC.

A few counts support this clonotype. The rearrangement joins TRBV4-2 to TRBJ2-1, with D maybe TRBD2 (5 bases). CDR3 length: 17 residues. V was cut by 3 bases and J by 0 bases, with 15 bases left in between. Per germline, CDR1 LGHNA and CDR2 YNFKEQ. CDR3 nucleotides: TGTGCCAGCAGCCAGATACAAGGACTGGCCTCCTACAATGAGCAGTTCTTC. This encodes CASSQIQGLASYNEQFF.

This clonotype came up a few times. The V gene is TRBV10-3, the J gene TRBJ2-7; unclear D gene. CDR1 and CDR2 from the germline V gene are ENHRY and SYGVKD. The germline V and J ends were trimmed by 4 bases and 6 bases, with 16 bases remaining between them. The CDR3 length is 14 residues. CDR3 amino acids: CAISAPRQVSEQYF. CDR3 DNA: TGTGCCATCAGTGCCCCACGGCAGGTCTCCGAGCAGTACTTC.

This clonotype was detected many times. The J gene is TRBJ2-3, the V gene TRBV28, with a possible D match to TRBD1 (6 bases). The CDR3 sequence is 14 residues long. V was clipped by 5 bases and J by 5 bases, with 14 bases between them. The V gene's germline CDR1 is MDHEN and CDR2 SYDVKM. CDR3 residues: CASSNFGRGDTQYF. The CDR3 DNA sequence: TGTGCCAGCAGTAACTTTGGCAGGGGAGATACGCAGTATTTT.

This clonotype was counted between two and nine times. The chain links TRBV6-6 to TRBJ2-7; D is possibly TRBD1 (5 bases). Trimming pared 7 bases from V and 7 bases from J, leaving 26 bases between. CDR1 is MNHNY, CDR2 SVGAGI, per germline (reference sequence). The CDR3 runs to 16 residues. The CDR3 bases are TGTGCCAGCACCCAAAATTGGGGCGGCCAGGCTGGAGAGCAGTACTTC. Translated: CASTQNWGGQAGEQYF.

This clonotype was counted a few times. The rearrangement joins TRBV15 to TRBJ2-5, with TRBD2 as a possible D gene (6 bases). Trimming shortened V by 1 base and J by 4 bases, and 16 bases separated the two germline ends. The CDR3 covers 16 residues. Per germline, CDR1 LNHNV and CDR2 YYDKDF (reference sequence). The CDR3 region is CATSRGAQGSGETQYF. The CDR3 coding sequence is TGTGCCACCAGCAGAGGTGCCCAGGGTAGCGGAGAGACCCAGTACTTC.

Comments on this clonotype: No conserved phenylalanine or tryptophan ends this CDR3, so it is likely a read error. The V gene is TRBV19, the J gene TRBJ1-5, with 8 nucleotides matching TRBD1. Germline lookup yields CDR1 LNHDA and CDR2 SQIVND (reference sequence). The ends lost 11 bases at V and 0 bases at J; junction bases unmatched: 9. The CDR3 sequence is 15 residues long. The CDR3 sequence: CASDRAPPSNQPQHL. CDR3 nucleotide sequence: TGTGCCTCGGACAGGGCCCCACCTAGCAATCAGCCCCAGCATTTG.

The CDR3 nucleotides read TGTGCCAGCAGTTACGGTTGGGGGCAGCCCCAGCATTTT. It codes for CASSYGWGQPQHF. V usage is TRBV6-2 or TRBV6-3 and J usage is TRBJ1-5; D is perhaps TRBD1 (5 bases). The CDR3 runs to 13 residues. With 2 bases removed from V and 7 bases from J, the gap between germline ends came to 9 bases. Germline lookup yields CDR1 MNHEY and CDR2 SVGEGT.

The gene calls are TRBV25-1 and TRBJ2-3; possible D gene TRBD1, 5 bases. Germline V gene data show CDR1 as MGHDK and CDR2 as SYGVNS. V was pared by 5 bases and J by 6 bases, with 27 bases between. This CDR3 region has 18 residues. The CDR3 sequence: CASSTTGSAATRPDTQYF. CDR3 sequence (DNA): TGTGCCAGCAGTACCACAGGTTCCGCAGCGACGCGGCCCGATACGCAGTATTTT.